A single T cell receptor (beta chain) is shown here with its context. What it binds is unknown. This sample is drawn from a study of identical twins. Study-level results: There was more out-of-frame TCR alpha sharing in monozygotic twins than models estimated.

MiXCR was run by TCRdb on the 5' RACE reads, yielding one entry per CDR3 protein. The sample carries approximately 470,000 distinct CDR3 sequences, 13% to 15% recorded once. Germline values: CDR1 SNHLY, CDR2 FYNNEI. There are 13 residues in the CDR3. The V end was cut by 6 bases, the J end by 4 bases, with 12 bases between. These same records also appear under a second study, on yellow fever vaccine responses in identical twins.

The chain has TRBV2 and TRBJ2-5, with a possible D match to TRBD2 (6 bases). This clonotype originated in a woman aged 18-35 years in good health. Sequenced material: CD4+ T cells sorted from blood. Here the CDR3 reads CASSETGGETQYF. The CDR3 DNA sequence: TGTGCCAGCAGCGAGACCGGGGGAGAGACCCAGTACTTC.